A selection of T cell receptor beta chains follows, all from one sample in a study of T cells in localized non-small cell lung cancer. This table comes from immunoSEQ multiplex PCR, and its TCRdb copy is limited to in-frame clones, with some not included. The table records 20,000 to 25,000 clones, about 90% of them present only once. Here the sequenced sample was peripheral blood, taken before any cancer treatment. These receptors all come from a male donor aged 60 or over with stage II squamous cell lung carcinoma. Both conserved end residues are part of each CDR3. The D gene is left open where the match is weak. Clone size is not always given. Where it is, it says once, few, many or a class for expanded clones.

-,TRBV7-8,-,TRBJ1-1,TGTGCCAGCAGCCGTGGGGGATACACTGAAGCTTTCTTT,CASSRGGYTEAFF
-,TRBV29-1,-,TRBJ1-1,TGCAGCGCAAAAAATTGGGGAGGGGCTTTCTTT,CSAKNWGGAFF
few,TRBV19,-,TRBJ1-2,TGTGCCAGTAGTATCTTCGGATTAGTCCGTAAGGGCTACACCTTC,CASSIFGLVRKGYTF
-,TRBV19,-,TRBJ2-1,TGTGCCACCCAAGGACAGCCTAATTACAATGAGCAGTTCTTC,CATQGQPNYNEQFF
-,TRBV5-1,TRBD1,TRBJ1-1,TGCGCCAGCAGCTTCGGGACAGGGCTGAACACTGAAGCTTTCTTT,CASSFGTGLNTEAFF
once,TRBV28,TRBD2,TRBJ2-1,TGTGCCAGCAGTTTGTTAGGGTGGGGTAGCGGGATACGCGATGAGCAGTTCTTC,CASSLLGWGSGIRDEQFF
-,TRBV5-1,TRBD1,TRBJ2-7,TGCGCCAGCAGCGTTGCCTCCGGGACAGCAGCCTACGAGCAGTACTTC,CASSVASGTAAYEQYF
-,TRBV29-1,TRBD2,TRBJ2-1,TGCAGCGTTGACCTCCTGACTAGCGGGGCAGTGGATGAGCAGTTCTTC,CSVDLLTSGAVDEQFF
-,TRBV5-1,TRBD2,TRBJ2-2,TGCGCCAGCAGCCAAATAGCGGGGACCGGGGAGCTGTTTTTT,CASSQIAGTGELFF
-,TRBV19,TRBD1,TRBJ1-2,TGTGCCAGTAGTGGGACAGGCTCCCTAACTTATGGCTACACCTTC,CASSGTGSLTYGYTF
-,TRBV30,TRBD1,TRBJ1-3,TGTGCCTGGAGCCGGGACAGTGGTTCTGGAAACACCATATATTTT,CAWSRDSGSGNTIYF
-,TRBV6-5,TRBD1,TRBJ2-7,TGTGCCAGCAGACCTTGGACAGGGGGGAGAGACGAGCAGTACTTC,CASRPWTGGRDEQYF
-,TRBV6-1,TRBD2,TRBJ2-3,TGTGCCAGCAGTCCGGGGGGGTTGGGCACAGATACGCAGTATTTT,CASSPGGLGTDTQYF
-,TRBV5-6,-,TRBJ2-3,TGTGCCAGCAGCGATGACAGGCCTGCCACAGATACGCAGTATTTT,CASSDDRPATDTQYF
few,TRBV9,-,TRBJ2-1,TGTGCCAGCAGCGCCCGGACAGCCCAGGTTAAGAATGAGCAGTTCTTC,CASSARTAQVKNEQFF
-,TRBV5-1,TRBD2,TRBJ2-1,TGCGCCAGCAGCTTGGATGGGACTAGTTACAATGAGCAGTTCTTC,CASSLDGTSYNEQFF
-,TRBV5-1,TRBD1,TRBJ1-5,TGCGCCAGCAGCGAAGGGGGCGGGAATCAGCCCCAGCATTTT,CASSEGGGNQPQHF
-,TRBV9,-,TRBJ1-4,TGTGCCAGCAGCCCTGAGGTCAATGAAAAACTGTTTTTT,CASSPEVNEKLFF
-,TRBV27,-,TRBJ1-2,TGTGCCAGCAGTCCACAGGGCTATGGCTACACCTTC,CASSPQGYGYTF
once,TRBV9,TRBD1,TRBJ1-1,TGTGCCAGCAGCCCGCGACAGGGCGACGGCACTGAAGCTTTCTTT,CASSPRQGDGTEAFF
-,TRBV10-1,-,TRBJ2-3,TGCGCCAGCAGATCAGGGGAGGGCACAGATACGCAGTATTTT,CASRSGEGTDTQYF
-,TRBV2,-,TRBJ2-1,TGTGCCAGCAGCCCGACTACCCAGTCCTACAATGAGCAGTTCTTC,CASSPTTQSYNEQFF
once,TRBV6-5,TRBD1,TRBJ1-4,TGTGCCAGCAGCCGTAACGACAGGGGTTTCGAAAAACTGTTTTTT,CASSRNDRGFEKLFF
-,TRBV7-9,-,TRBJ1-3,TGTGCCAGCAGCTTAGACCACCCTGGAGAGTCCTCTGGAAACACCATATATTTT,CASSLDHPGESSGNTIYF
-,TRBV4-1,-,TRBJ2-1,TGCGCCAGCAGCCAAGCTCTATACAATGAGCAGTTCTTC,CASSQALYNEQFF
-,TRBV6-1,-,TRBJ1-5,TGTGCCAGCAGTGAAGGGGTAAGAGGACAGCCCCAGCATTTT,CASSEGVRGQPQHF
-,TRBV4-2,TRBD2,TRBJ2-2,TGTGCCAGCAGCCGAGAGAGCGGGGGGAATAATTTAGGCACCGGGGAGCTGTTTTTT,CASSRESGGNNLGTGELFF
-,TRBV4-3,-,TRBJ1-2,TGCGCCAGCAGCCAAGAGCCCCGGACCGGTGGAGGCTACACCTTC,CASSQEPRTGGGYTF
-,TRBV7-9,TRBD1,TRBJ1-2,TGTGCCAGCAGCATGAACAGGGGTTTGAACTATGGCTACACCTTC,CASSMNRGLNYGYTF
-,TRBV14,-,TRBJ1-3,TGTGCCAGCAGTCCCTTAGGGCCTGGAAACACCATATATTTT,CASSPLGPGNTIYF
-,TRBV7-6,-,TRBJ2-7,TGTGCCAGCAGCCGTACTTGGACTAACGAGCAGTACTTC,CASSRTWTNEQYF
-,TRBV15,TRBD2,TRBJ2-3,TGTGCCACCAGCAGAGAAGTAGCGGGAGGGGGAGCGGATACGCAGTATTTT,CATSREVAGGGADTQYF
-,TRBV4-2,-,TRBJ1-5,TGTGCCAGTGCAGTTGCATCACAGGGCAATCAGCCCCAGCATTTT,CASAVASQGNQPQHF
-,TRBV5-1,TRBD1,TRBJ1-1,TGCGCCAGCAGCCCCGGACAGGGAGGGACTGAAGCTTTCTTT,CASSPGQGGTEAFF
-,TRBV11-3,-,TRBJ2-1,TGTGCCAGCAGCCCCGGGGATAGGTGGCGCTCCTACAATGAGCAGTTCTTC,CASSPGDRWRSYNEQFF
-,TRBV18,TRBD1,TRBJ1-5,TGTGCCAGCTCCACAGGGGGCCCTGATCAGCCCCAGCATTTT,CASSTGGPDQPQHF
-,TRBV2,-,TRBJ2-2,TGTGCCAGCAGTGAAGCCCGGAGCACCGGGGAGCTGTTTTTT,CASSEARSTGELFF
-,TRBV4-3,-,TRBJ1-6,TGCGCCAGCAGCCAAGTTTCGGGGAGGTCTGGTGATTCACCCCTCCACTTT,CASSQVSGRSGDSPLHF
-,TRBV29-1,-,TRBJ1-3,TGCAGCGTTTGGGTTTCTGGAAACACCATATATTTT,CSVWVSGNTIYF
-,TRBV5-6,-,TRBJ1-1,TGTGCCAGCAGCTGGGGATCGGGGCAGGATGGGACTGAAGCTTTCTTT,CASSWGSGQDGTEAFF
few,TRBV30,-,TRBJ2-2,TGTGCCTGGAGCGTTCAGGGTCGCACCGGGGAGCTGTTTTTT,CAWSVQGRTGELFF
-,TRBV7-8,-,TRBJ1-3,TGTGCCAGCAGCTTAGGAGTAGGGGCAGACTATCAATCTGGAAACACCATATATTTT,CASSLGVGADYQSGNTIYF
-,TRBV4-2,-,TRBJ2-2,TGTGCCAGCAGCCAAGATCCAGGGGCCGGGGAGCTGTTTTTT,CASSQDPGAGELFF
-,TRBV5-1,-,TRBJ1-5,TGCGCCAGCAGCTTGTCAGGGATTAGCAATCAGCCCCAGCATTTT,CASSLSGISNQPQHF
-,TRBV4-2,-,TRBJ1-2,TGTGCCAGCAGCCAAGATAGCAGGACTGCCTCTAACTATGGCTACACCTTC,CASSQDSRTASNYGYTF
once,TRBV6-6,-,TRBJ2-3,TGTGCCAGCAGTCCTCGGGGGACGGATACGCAGTATTTT,CASSPRGTDTQYF
-,TRBV6-6,-,TRBJ1-2,TGTGCCAGCAGTGCCACCACCGGGACATCCTATGGCTACACCTTC,CASSATTGTSYGYTF